This TCR beta chain was obtained from a study of T cells after somatic rescue of genetic block (dated by TCRdb to about 2020). Notes on the research overall: What the study looked at was long-term robustness, specifically in a T-cell system that came about through somatic rescue of a genetic block in T-cell development.

Libraries were made using the immunoSEQ multiplex PCR assay. As stored in TCRdb, this immuneACCESS dataset retains in-frame rearrangements with V and J assigned. A fraction of the clones does not appear; measured against another copy, unresolved V genes explain less than half of the discrepancy, and the remainder lacks a known reason. Across this sample there are 100,000 to 120,000 clones, with 85% to 95% seen only once. About 1.5% of the sample is in the top ten clones. On this clone itself: This clone's antigen is unknown. It has no much larger one-base neighbor in the sample; base qualities were not kept.

Sequencing was carried out using peripheral blood mononuclear cells (PBMCs). The origin of this receptor is a woman between 18 and 30 years old.

DNA sequence: TGTGCCAGCAGGAGGGATAGCAATCAGCCCCAGCATTTT. It translates as CASRRDSNQPQHF. The chain is encoded by TRBV7-2 joined to TRBJ1-5, with the D gene uncertain. For CDR1 and CDR2, the germline V gene lists SGHTA and FQGNSA. The CDR3, from cysteine to phenylalanine, totals 13 residues. The read is trimmed to its CDR3 DNA, 39 bases read in frame from base 1. V gives up 6 bases and J gives up 0 bases, and the segment between their germline ends measures 6 bases.